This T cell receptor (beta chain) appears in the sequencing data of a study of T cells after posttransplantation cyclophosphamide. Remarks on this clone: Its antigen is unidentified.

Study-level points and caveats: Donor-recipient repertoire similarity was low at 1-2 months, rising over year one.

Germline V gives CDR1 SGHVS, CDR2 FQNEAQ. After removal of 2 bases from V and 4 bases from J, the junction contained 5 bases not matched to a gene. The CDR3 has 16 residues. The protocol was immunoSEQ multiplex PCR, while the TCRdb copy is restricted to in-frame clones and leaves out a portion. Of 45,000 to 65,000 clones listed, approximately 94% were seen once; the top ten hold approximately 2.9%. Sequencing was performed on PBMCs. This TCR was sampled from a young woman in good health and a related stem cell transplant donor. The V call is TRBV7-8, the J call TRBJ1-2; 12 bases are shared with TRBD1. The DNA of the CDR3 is TGTGCCAGCAGCTTAAGGGACAGGGGGCAAGGCTATGGCTACACCTTC. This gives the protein CASSLRDRGQGYGYTF.